These 20 T cell receptor beta chains were all obtained from the same sample, sequenced in a study of blood T cell repertoires in COVID-19. Some clones are missing from TCRdb's copy, which holds only in-frame ones; the method was immunoSEQ multiplex PCR. The profile shows about 110,000 clones, about three quarters of them singletons. The sample comprised peripheral blood. All receptors derive from a man between 70 and 80 years old with acute or convalescent COVID-19.

This clone was found many times. The chain recombines TRBV19 with TRBJ1-3; TRBD1 might be the D (6 bases). Deletions cut 5 bases from V and 0 bases from J, with 14 bases between. This CDR3 has 16 amino acids. Germline CDR1 reads LNHDA; CDR2 reads SQIVND (reference sequence). The CDR3 loop reads CASSSSGTNSGNTIYF. DNA of the CDR3: TGTGCCAGTAGTTCCTCCGGGACAAACTCTGGAAACACCATATATTTT.

The chain couples TRBV10-3 to TRBJ1-2; tentatively, D is TRBD1 (6 bases). Germline CDR1 is ENHRY and CDR2 is SYGVKD. Between the trimmed V and J ends, which lost 0 bases and 4 bases, there was a span of 9 bases. There are 14 residues in the CDR3. The CDR3: CAISESGGAYGYTF. The CDR3 DNA reads as TGTGCCATCAGTGAGTCCGGGGGGGCCTATGGCTACACCTTC.

The V call is TRBV18, the J call TRBJ2-7; D is unclear. The CDR3 spans 13 residues. The germline V gene encodes CDR1 KGHSH and CDR2 LQKENI. With 2 bases removed from V and 6 bases from J, the gap between germline ends came to 11 bases. CDR3 coding DNA: TGTGCCAGCTCACCATGGGCCTCCGGCGAGCAGTACTTC. It codes for CASSPWASGEQYF.

The chain uses TRBV18 and TRBJ2-7, with TRBD2 matching over 10 bases. Germline-derived CDR1 and CDR2 are KGHSH and LQKENI. V gave up 2 bases and J gave up 3 bases; unmatched junction bases: 4. The CDR3 consists of 15 residues. CDR3 sequence reads: CASSPGLAEIYEQYF. CDR3 sequence (DNA): TGTGCCAGCTCACCAGGACTAGCGGAAATCTACGAGCAGTACTTC.

This clone was detected only a few times. V gene TRBV7-2 combines with J gene TRBJ1-2, with 8 bases matching TRBD1. J gave up 5 bases and V 4 bases, and 9 bases lay outside the gene matches. The V gene's germline CDR1 is SGHTA and CDR2 FQGNSA. CDR3 length: 15 amino acids. The CDR3 reads CASSSTTGTGYGYTF. The CDR3 nucleotides are TGTGCCAGCAGCTCGACCACCGGGACAGGATATGGCTACACCTTC.

The chain links TRBV7-9 to TRBJ1-1, with a possible D match to TRBD1 (5 bases). Trimming cost V 2 bases and J 11 bases, with 21 bases left between them. Germline values: CDR1 SEHNR, CDR2 FQNEAQ (reference sequence). CDR3 length: 15 residues. CDR3 region: CASSLWGRDGISAFF. The CDR3 bases are TGTGCCAGCAGCTTATGGGGCAGGGATGGAATTTCGGCTTTCTTT.

The V gene is TRBV19, the J gene TRBJ1-4; D is unresolved. This CDR3 is built from 15 residues. Between the trimmed V and J ends, which lost 2 bases and 10 bases, there was a span of 17 bases. In germline, CDR1 is LNHDA, CDR2 SQIVND (reference sequence). CDR3 region: CASSITPVGGGKLFF. In DNA, the CDR3 is TGTGCCAGTAGTATAACCCCCGTCGGCGGTGGAAAACTGTTTTTT.

This clone was seen a single time. The chain employs TRBV4-3 and TRBJ2-5; D not certain. CDR1 is LGHNA and CDR2 is YSLEER in the germline V gene. V gave up 2 bases and J gave up 1 base, with 11 bases separating them. There are 15 residues in the CDR3. The CDR3 nucleotides read TGCGCCAGCAGCCAACAATTCAGGTCCCAAGAGACCCAGTACTTC. Its protein product is CASSQQFRSQETQYF.

This rearrangement joins TRBV29-1 to TRBJ1-1; perhaps TRBD1 as D (5 bases). The ends were cut back, 4 bases at V and 6 bases at J, with 15 bases in the middle. The V gene's germline CDR1 is SQVTM and CDR2 ANQGSEA. This CDR3 region has 13 residues. CDR3 region: CSVGGVLGAEAFF. CDR3 nucleotide sequence: TGCAGCGTTGGGGGGGTCCTTGGTGCTGAAGCTTTCTTT.

CDR3 region: CASSLAATGNYGYTF. Here the CDR3 DNA reads TGCGCCAGCAGCTTAGCGGCAACCGGTAACTATGGCTACACCTTC. The V call is TRBV5-1, the J call TRBJ1-2; D remains unclear. Per germline, CDR1 SGHRS and CDR2 YFSETQ. The length of the CDR3 is 15 residues. With 2 bases removed from V and 1 base from J, the gap between germline ends came to 12 bases. Drawing the rest from reference TRBV5-1 and TRBJ1-2, the complete variable domain is KAGVTQTPRYLIKTRGQQVTLSCSPISGHRSVSWYQQTPGQGLQFLFEYFSETQRNKGNFPGRFSGRQFSNSRSEMNVSTLELGDSALYLCASSLAATGNYGYTFGSGTRLTVV.

V usage is TRBV5-1 and J usage is TRBJ1-5, with 9 positions matching TRBD1. The CDR3 length is 15 residues. Germline CDR1 and CDR2: SGHRS and YFSETQ. V gave up 3 bases and J gave up 7 bases; unmatched junction bases: 8. The CDR3 sequence is CASSSGTGLGQPQHF. The CDR3 bases are TGCGCCAGCAGCTCCGGGACAGGGTTGGGGCAGCCCCAGCATTTT.

The V call is TRBV19, the J call TRBJ1-5, with 8 positions matching TRBD1. This CDR3 region has 15 residues. Trimming removed 5 bases from V and 6 bases from J; junction bases left unmatched: 9. Per germline, CDR1 LNHDA and CDR2 SQIVND (reference sequence). CDR3: CASSLRGQGTQPQHF. CDR3 DNA sequence: TGTGCCAGTAGTTTGAGAGGACAGGGAACTCAGCCCCAGCATTTT.

The chain is built from TRBV5-1 and TRBJ2-3; TRBD1 matches at 8 bases. The ends lost 0 bases at V and 1 base at J; junction bases unmatched: 1. The germline V gene has CDR1 SGHRS and CDR2 YFSETQ. This CDR3 has 15 amino acids. The CDR3 here is CASSLAGGGTDTQYF. The CDR3 DNA reads as TGCGCCAGCAGCTTGGCAGGGGGCGGCACAGATACGCAGTATTTT.

This clone was found a few times. The rearrangement joins TRBV5-1 to TRBJ1-1, with D tentatively TRBD1 (6 bases). Germline V CDR1 and CDR2: SGHRS, YFSETQ. The CDR3 is 16 amino acids. The ends were cut back, 0 bases at V and 5 bases at J, with 17 bases in the middle. The DNA of the CDR3 is TGCGCCAGCAGCTTGGAGGTGCCAGGGGAGGGGACTGAAGCTTTCTTT. It yields the protein CASSLEVPGEGTEAFF.

This clone was seen once. J is TRBJ2-7 and V is TRBV9; perhaps TRBD2 as D (5 bases). V lost 0 bases, J lost 3 bases, and 16 bases lay in between. The germline gives CDR1 SGDLS, CDR2 YYNGEE. The CDR3 totals 16 residues. CDR3 amino acids: CASSVGSTPGFYEQYF. CDR3 nucleotide sequence: TGTGCCAGCAGCGTAGGGTCCACCCCGGGGTTCTACGAGCAGTACTTC.

The chain combines TRBV7-9 with TRBJ2-7, with unresolved D. The CDR3 has 15 amino acids. Deletions cut 5 bases from V and 2 bases from J, with 16 bases between. Germline V gene data show CDR1 as SEHNR and CDR2 as FQNEAQ (reference sequence). The CDR3 loop reads CASSNPGGAAYEQYF. The CDR3, as DNA: TGTGCCAGCAGCAACCCCGGCGGCGCAGCCTACGAGCAGTACTTC.

V and J are TRBV2 and TRBJ2-7; 7 bases align to TRBD1. Germline V gives CDR1 SNHLY, CDR2 FYNNEI. This CDR3 has 14 amino acids. V was pared by 7 bases and J by 3 bases, with 9 bases of the junction left unmatched. The CDR3, as DNA: TGTGCCAGCACTCCCAGGACAGGAAACTACGAGCAGTACTTC. Translated, it gives CASTPRTGNYEQYF.

The gene calls are TRBV9 and TRBJ1-5; D is unresolved. This CDR3 has 14 amino acids. The germline V and J ends were trimmed by 3 bases and 0 bases, with 7 bases remaining between them. CDR1 is SGDLS and CDR2 is YYNGEE in the germline V gene. This CDR3 is CASSAEDSNQPQHF. The CDR3 nucleotides are TGTGCCAGCAGCGCCGAGGATAGCAATCAGCCCCAGCATTTT.

The chain uses TRBV2 and TRBJ1-1; D perhaps matches TRBD1 (5 bases). This CDR3 is built from 13 residues. V lost 10 bases, J lost 2 bases, and 14 bases lay in between. From germline, CDR1 is SNHLY and CDR2 FYNNEI. The CDR3 loop reads CATIQDFNTEAFF. DNA for the CDR3: TGTGCCACCATACAGGATTTTAACACTGAAGCTTTCTTT.

The chain combines TRBV30 with TRBJ2-7; D possibly corresponds to TRBD1 (6 bases). Germline CDR1 and CDR2: GTSNPN and SVGIG (reference sequence). Trimming pared 2 bases from V and 0 bases from J, leaving 11 bases between. CDR3 length: 14 amino acids. Here the CDR3 reads CAWSIGTLSYEQYF. The CDR3 DNA sequence: TGTGCCTGGAGTATTGGGACACTCTCCTACGAGCAGTACTTC. Filled out from reference TRBV30 and TRBJ2-7, the complete variable domain reads SQTIHQWPATLVQPVGSPLSLECTVEGTSNPNLYWYRQAAGRGLQLLFYSVGIGQISSEVPQNLSASRPQDRQFILSSKKLLLSDSGFYLCAWSIGTLSYEQYFGPGTRLTVT.